The rows below give T cell receptor beta chains drawn from one sample of a study of blood T cell repertoires in COVID-19. Repertoires were generated with immunoSEQ multiplex PCR, while TCRdb's copy carries only in-frame clones and drops some. Among tens of thousands of clones, 88% were seen once, and the ten largest hold about 21%. Input material: peripheral blood. The receptors here all came from a human donor in a cohort sampled during active COVID-19. CDR3s include the opening cysteine and the closing phenylalanine or tryptophan. The D gene is left open where the match is weak. Clone size appears in some rows only: once, few, many, or a class for an expanded clone.

j_call | clone_size | v_call | d_call | cdr3_aa | cdr3_nt
TRBJ1-2 | - | TRBV19 | - | CASSIGHPYGYTF | TGTGCCAGTAGTATAGGACACCCGTATGGCTACACCTTC
TRBJ2-1 | - | TRBV20-1 | - | CSAVNRDRQFF | TGCAGTGCTGTCAACCGGGATCGGCAGTTCTTC
TRBJ1-1 | - | TRBV12-3/TRBV12-4 | - | CASSRDTSNEAFF | TGTGCCAGCAGCCGGGACACCTCTAATGAAGCTTTCTTT
TRBJ2-3 | once | TRBV10-1 | - | CASSELLRTDTQYF | TGCGCCAGCAGTGAGCTTTTGCGTACAGATACGCAGTATTTT
TRBJ2-1 | - | TRBV7-3 | - | CASSHQRSEQFF | TGTGCCAGCAGCCACCAGAGGTCGGAGCAGTTCTTC
TRBJ2-1 | - | TRBV21-1 | - | CASSKDGDRVRASSYNEQFF | TGTGCCAGCAGCAAAGACGGGGACAGGGTCCGGGCGAGCTCCTACAATGAGCAGTTCTTC
TRBJ1-2 | once | TRBV7-2 | - | CASRGGLEYGYTF | TGTGCCAGCAGGGGGGGGTTAGAATATGGCTACACCTTC
TRBJ2-1 | - | TRBV14 | TRBD2 | CASSRSGRVNNEQFF | TGTGCCAGCAGTCGTAGCGGGAGGGTAAACAATGAGCAGTTCTTC
TRBJ1-1 | few | TRBV9 | - | CASSPRIRDTEAFF | TGTGCCAGCAGCCCTAGGATACGAGACACTGAAGCTTTCTTT
TRBJ2-7 | - | TRBV5-1 | TRBD1 | CASSGSTGYPAYEQYF | TGCGCCAGCAGCGGGTCGACAGGGTACCCCGCCTACGAGCAGTACTTC
TRBJ2-7 | - | TRBV5-6 | TRBD2 | CASSRVSGGAYEQYF | TGTGCCAGCAGCAGGGTCAGCGGGGGGGCCTACGAGCAGTACTTC
TRBJ1-1 | - | TRBV7-3 | - | CASSPQGTATEAFF | TGTGCCAGCAGCCCACAGGGTACGGCCACTGAAGCTTTCTTT
TRBJ1-3 | - | TRBV3-1/TRBV3-2 | - | CASSPRVDRNTIYF | TGTGCCAGCAGCCCCAGGGTTGATAGAAACACCATATATTTT
TRBJ2-3 | - | TRBV28 | TRBD1 | CASSDLDWTGQTSTDTQYF | TGTGCCAGCAGCGACCTTGATTGGACAGGGCAGACTAGCACAGATACGCAGTATTTT
TRBJ2-3 | - | TRBV30 | - | CACNGQDTQYF | TGTGCCTGTAATGGACAAGATACGCAGTATTTT
TRBJ1-4 | - | TRBV6-6 | TRBD1 | CARPGQGHEKLFF | TGTGCCAGGCCGGGACAGGGACATGAAAAACTGTTTTTT
TRBJ2-5 | once | TRBV14 | TRBD1 | CASSPQPGQQETQYF | TGTGCCAGCAGCCCCCAGCCGGGACAGCAAGAGACCCAGTACTTC
TRBJ2-5 | - | TRBV6-6 | TRBD2 | CASSGTSGQETQYF | TGTGCCAGCAGCGGGACTAGCGGGCAAGAGACCCAGTACTTC
TRBJ2-5 | - | TRBV29-1 | TRBD1 | CSVSGGQGVVVETQYF | TGCAGCGTTTCGGGGGGACAGGGGGTTGTCGTGGAGACCCAGTACTTC
TRBJ1-5 | - | TRBV5-6 | - | CASSLGQGLNQPQHF | TGTGCCAGCAGCTTAGGCCAGGGGCTAAATCAGCCCCAGCATTTT
TRBJ2-1 | - | TRBV2 | - | CASRRDNAYNEQFF | TGTGCCAGCAGAAGGGACAACGCCTACAATGAGCAGTTCTTC
TRBJ1-1 | - | TRBV4-1 | - | CASSQDERAFF | TGCGCCAGCAGCCAAGATGAGCGTGCTTTCTTT
TRBJ2-1 | - | TRBV15 | - | CAIRNIGRLSYNEQFF | TGTGCCATCAGGAATATTGGGCGCCTGTCCTACAATGAGCAGTTCTTC
TRBJ2-2 | once | TRBV9 | TRBD1 | CASSAQGATGELFF | TGTGCCAGCAGCGCCCAGGGGGCCACCGGGGAGCTGTTTTTT
TRBJ1-6 | - | TRBV2 | TRBD1 | CASRTTGANSPLHF | TGTGCCAGCAGAACGACAGGGGCGAATTCACCCCTCCACTTT
TRBJ1-2 | - | TRBV11-2 | - | CASSFGTGIHTF | -
TRBJ1-5 | - | TRBV7-6 | TRBD1 | CASSLAWAGGRRDQPQHF | TGTGCCAGCAGCTTAGCGTGGGCAGGGGGCAGAAGGGATCAGCCCCAGCATTTT
TRBJ1-4 | - | TRBV5-1 | TRBD1 | CASSRQGATNEKLFF | TGCGCCAGCAGCAGACAGGGGGCAACTAATGAAAAACTGTTTTTT
TRBJ1-2 | - | TRBV27 | TRBD1 | CASKLLGTGDDGYTF | TGTGCCAGCAAGTTACTCGGGACAGGGGACGATGGCTACACCTTC
TRBJ1-2 | - | TRBV4-3 | - | CASSQEAGNGYTF | TGCGCCAGCAGCCAAGAAGCAGGGAACGGCTACACCTTC
TRBJ1-1 | - | TRBV5-1 | - | CASSLDGFPTNTEAFF | TGCGCCAGCAGCTTGGATGGTTTCCCAACAAACACTGAAGCTTTCTTT
TRBJ1-5 | - | TRBV2 | - | CASSDIGMGRRSNQPQHF | TGTGCCAGCAGTGACATTGGTATGGGGAGGAGAAGCAATCAGCCCCAGCATTTT
TRBJ1-2 | - | TRBV4-1 | - | CASSQALRKTYGYTF | TGCGCCAGCAGCCAAGCCCTCAGGAAAACCTATGGCTACACCTTC
TRBJ2-5 | - | TRBV11-2 | - | CASSPESSLTWGRTQYF | TGTGCCAGCAGCCCCGAATCCTCCCTGACCTGGGGGCGGACCCAGTACTTC
TRBJ2-5 | - | TRBV11-3 | - | CASSLDPQETQYF | TGTGCCAGCAGCTTAGATCCTCAAGAGACCCAGTACTTC
TRBJ2-1 | - | TRBV11-3 | TRBD2 | CASSLGAGVGLYNEQFF | TGTGCCAGCAGCTTAGGTGCGGGAGTAGGGCTTTACAATGAGCAGTTCTTC
TRBJ2-2 | - | TRBV28 | TRBD1 | CASSFPRGQANTGELFF | TGTGCCAGCAGTTTCCCCAGGGGACAGGCGAACACCGGGGAGCTGTTTTTT
TRBJ2-7 | - | TRBV27 | - | CASSLSRTVSYEQYF | TGTGCCAGCAGTTTATCCAGGACAGTCTCCTACGAGCAGTACTTC
TRBJ2-6 | - | TRBV18 | - | CASSPSQGSSGANVLTF | TGTGCCAGCTCCCCCAGCCAGGGAAGCTCTGGGGCCAACGTCCTGACTTTC
TRBJ2-1 | few | TRBV6-1 | - | CASSEWAFFGNEQFF | TGTGCCAGCAGTGAATGGGCTTTCTTCGGCAATGAGCAGTTCTTC
TRBJ1-2 | few | TRBV19 | TRBD1 | CASSADRAAGYTF | TGTGCCAGTAGTGCGGACAGGGCCGCTGGCTACACCTTC
TRBJ1-1 | - | TRBV27 | - | CASSLRGNTEAFF | TGTGCCAGCAGCCTCCGCGGGAACACTGAAGCTTTCTTT
TRBJ2-7 | - | TRBV9 | - | CASSVGASDSVEQYF | TGTGCCAGCAGCGTAGGAGCCAGCGACTCGGTCGAGCAGTACTTC
TRBJ2-1 | - | TRBV7-3 | TRBD1 | CASGQGYNEQFF | TGTGCCAGTGGACAGGGTTACAATGAGCAGTTCTTC
TRBJ2-1 | - | TRBV19 | - | CASKRRGQDEQFF | TGTGCCAGTAAACGGAGGGGGCAGGATGAGCAGTTCTTC
TRBJ2-7 | - | TRBV27 | TRBD2 | CASRRRGPELLLTSGDEQYF | TGTGCCAGCAGACGAAGGGGCCCCGAACTCCTCCTGACTAGCGGAGACGAGCAGTACTTC
TRBJ1-4 | - | TRBV28 | TRBD1 | CASSGAGTGSEKLFF | TGTGCCAGCAGTGGCGCCGGGACAGGGTCTGAAAAACTGTTTTTT
TRBJ2-6 | - | TRBV7-2 | TRBD1 | CASSLQGFSGANVLTF | TGTGCCAGCAGTTTACAGGGGTTCTCCGGGGCCAACGTCCTGACTTTC
TRBJ1-1 | - | TRBV7-9 | - | CASSPSGTEAFF | TGTGCCAGCAGCCCCTCGGGGACTGAAGCTTTCTTT
TRBJ1-1 | - | TRBV30 | TRBD1 | CAWSLRGRNTEAFF | TGTGCCTGGAGCCTCAGGGGGCGGAACACTGAAGCTTTCTTT
TRBJ2-2 | - | TRBV4-2 | TRBD2 | CASSQEVGASGTGELFF | TGTGCCAGCAGCCAAGAAGTGGGAGCTAGCGGCACCGGGGAGCTGTTTTTT
TRBJ1-1 | - | TRBV3-1/TRBV3-2 | - | CASSQTSKAFF | TGTGCCAGCAGCCAGACATCTAAAGCTTTCTTT